These 21 T cell receptor beta chains share one sample of origin, sequenced in a study of CD8+ T cells in alopecia areata. Treatment denoted: oral pan-JAK inhibitor, 5-10 mg twice daily. It was cDNA, reverse transcribed from extracted RNA, that served as the sequencing template. Profiled with immunoSEQ multiplex PCR; TCRdb holds only in-frame clones, not every one. The sample has about 120,000 clones; roughly 50% are singletons. The starting material was CD8+ T cells sorted from blood, obtained at week 4, from a patient treated with tofacitinib. These receptors came from a human donor with alopecia areata.

This clone occurred a few times. The sample has other DNA sequences that encode this CDR3 too. The J gene is TRBJ1-2, the V gene TRBV30; D is ambiguous. Trimming stripped 0 bases from V and 0 bases from J, with 5 bases between. CDR3 length: 13 residues. Germline-derived CDR1 and CDR2 are GTSNPN and SVGIG (reference sequence). The CDR3 DNA reads as TGTGCCTGGAGTGTAGGGACTAACTATGGCTACACCTTC. Translated, it gives CAWSVGTNYGYTF.

This clone was seen only once. The rearrangement uses TRBV13 and TRBJ2-3, with D uncertain. The CDR3 consists of 12 residues. Germline V gene data show CDR1 as PRHDT and CDR2 as FYEKMQ (reference sequence). With 0 bases removed from V and 6 bases from J, the gap between germline ends came to 4 bases. CDR3 in amino acids: CASSLGADTQYF. CDR3 nucleotide sequence: TGTGCCAGCAGCTTAGGGGCCGATACGCAGTATTTT.

There are a few counts of this clone. V gene TRBV9 combines with J gene TRBJ2-1; 9 nucleotides match TRBD2. V trimming: 2 bases; J trimming: 3 bases; junction bases outside the gene matches: 3. Germline V gives CDR1 SGDLS, CDR2 YYNGEE. This CDR3 comprises 15 residues. The CDR3 nucleotides read TGTGCCAGCAGCGTTAGCGGGGGAATCTACAATGAGCAGTTCTTC. It is translated as CASSVSGGIYNEQFF.

V and J are TRBV27 and TRBJ1-5, with 7 bases lining up with TRBD1. The junction had 17 bases not matched to a gene; V was cut back by 7 bases and J by 5 bases. The CDR3 is 17 residues long. Germline V gene sequence: CDR1 MNHEY, CDR2 SMNVEV (reference sequence). Here the CDR3 DNA reads TGTGCCAGCACCCGAGTTATCGGAAGGGACAGCCATCAGCCCCAGCATTTT. It encodes CASTRVIGRDSHQPQHF.

The chain employs TRBV27 and TRBJ2-2, with 8 bases lining up with TRBD1. CDR3 length: 14 amino acids. J gave up 5 bases and V 6 bases, and 5 bases lay outside the gene matches. The germline V gene has CDR1 MNHEY and CDR2 SMNVEV (reference sequence). For the CDR3, the DNA is TGTGCCAGCAGCGGACAGGGTAGTACCGGGGAGCTGTTTTTT. Translating gives CASSGQGSTGELFF.

This clone was seen a few times. The CDR3 DNA sequence: TGTGCCAGCAGCCACACGGGGGGGTATCAAGAGACCCAGTACTTC. Encoded protein: CASSHTGGYQETQYF. This chain uses TRBV14 with TRBJ2-5; 8 bases are a match to TRBD2. V lost 3 bases to trimming and J lost 2 bases; unmatched junction nucleotides: 5. Germline V gene lookup returns CDR1 SGHDN and CDR2 FVKESK. The CDR3 spans 15 residues.

This clone was picked up a small number of times. The chain couples TRBV4-1 to TRBJ2-1; the D gene is possibly TRBD2 (5 bases). Trimming cost V 0 bases and J 10 bases, with 13 bases left between them. The CDR3 runs to 14 residues. CDR1 MGHRA and CDR2 YSYEKL come from the germline V gene. This chain's CDR3 is CASSQDPREREQFF. The CDR3 DNA follows: TGCGCCAGCAGCCAAGATCCAAGGGAGCGGGAGCAGTTCTTC.

The chain has TRBV7-6 and TRBJ2-5; no clear D gene. The ends were cut back, 4 bases at V and 0 bases at J, with 12 bases in the middle. Germline assignment: CDR1 SGHVS and CDR2 FNYEAQ. The CDR3 spans 15 residues. This CDR3 is CASSSAGVDQETQYF. CDR3 nucleotide sequence: TGTGCCAGCAGCTCCGCTGGGGTGGACCAAGAGACCCAGTACTTC.

This rearrangement joins TRBV30 to TRBJ2-1, with TRBD1 matching over 9 bases. This CDR3 comprises 15 residues. With 5 bases clipped from V and 7 bases from J, the junction kept 12 bases outside the gene matches. Germline V CDR1 and CDR2: GTSNPN, SVGIG (reference sequence). The CDR3 DNA reads TGTGCCTGGGGTCCCGGGACAGGGCTTCCTAATGAGCAGTTCTTC. Its translation is CAWGPGTGLPNEQFF.

V gene TRBV30 combines with J gene TRBJ1-5; no definite D call. The CDR3 length is 14 residues. Deletions cut 0 bases from V and 4 bases from J, with 10 bases between. From germline, CDR1 is GTSNPN and CDR2 SVGIG (reference sequence). For the CDR3, the DNA is TGTGCCTGGAGTGTGCCGTTTGGGAATCAGCCCCAGCATTTT. Encoded protein: CAWSVPFGNQPQHF.

The count of this clone is one. The chain is built from TRBV15 and TRBJ2-1; D call uncertain. Germline loops: CDR1 LNHNV, CDR2 YYDKDF (reference sequence). Trimming took 1 base from V and 9 from J, leaving 19 bases between them. The CDR3 contains 16 residues. CDR3 sequence reads: CATSRAGGLVRREQFF. CDR3 coding DNA: TGTGCCACCAGCAGAGCCGGTGGTCTAGTAAGGCGTGAGCAGTTCTTC.

This chain connects TRBV30 to TRBJ1-1; D gene uncertain. The CDR3 runs to 17 residues. Germline-derived CDR1 and CDR2 are GTSNPN and SVGIG (reference sequence). V lost 4 bases to trimming and J lost 0 bases, with 21 bases between them. The CDR3 here is CAWTRAPRRSMNTEAFF. CDR3 coding DNA: TGTGCCTGGACGCGTGCTCCCCGACGATCGATGAACACTGAAGCTTTCTTT.

The chain carries TRBV5-6 and TRBJ2-5; D ambiguous. Between the trimmed V and J ends, which lost 0 bases and 5 bases, there was a span of 14 bases. The length of the CDR3 is 15 residues. Germline CDR1 and CDR2: SGHDT and YYEEEE. In nucleotides, the CDR3 is TGTGCCAGCAGCTTGGGGGCGGCTCGCCGGGAGACCCAGTACTTC. Amino acid sequence: CASSLGAARRETQYF.

V usage is TRBV7-9 and J usage is TRBJ2-7, with 7 positions matching TRBD2. Germline assignment: CDR1 SEHNR and CDR2 FQNEAQ (reference sequence). The V gene end was trimmed by 5 bases and the J gene end by 1 base; junction bases not matched to a gene: 2. This CDR3 comprises 13 residues. CDR3 nucleotides: TGTGCCAGCAGCCCCGGGGGGTCCTACGAGCAGTACTTC. Its protein product is CASSPGGSYEQYF.

The rearrangement uses TRBV7-2 and TRBJ2-7; no firm D call. Trimming removed 2 bases from V and 3 bases from J, with 11 bases in between. Germline V lookup: CDR1 SGHTA, CDR2 FQGNSA. The CDR3 runs to 14 residues. The CDR3 here is CASSLWVGYYEQYF. In DNA form, the CDR3 reads TGTGCCAGCAGCTTATGGGTGGGATACTACGAGCAGTACTTC.

This chain uses TRBV6-5 with TRBJ2-5; D uncertain. The length of the CDR3 is 14 residues. Between the trimmed V and J ends, which lost 6 bases and 5 bases, there was a span of 16 bases. Germline V lookup: CDR1 MNHEY, CDR2 SVGAGI. The CDR3 reads CASRRHRLEETQYF. Written as DNA, the CDR3 is TGTGCCAGCAGAAGGCACCGATTGGAGGAGACCCAGTACTTC.

This clone was counted only a few times. The chain uses TRBV29-1 and TRBJ1-4; a possible D gene is TRBD1 (5 bases). Trimming pared 6 bases from V and 6 bases from J, leaving 29 bases between. The length of the CDR3 is 18 residues. Germline values: CDR1 SQVTM, CDR2 ANQGSEA. This chain's CDR3 is CSVRAPTDNGKDDEKLFF. The CDR3 DNA reads as TGCAGCGTCAGGGCGCCAACGGACAATGGTAAAGATGATGAAAAACTGTTTTTT. The full variable domain, completed using reference TRBV29-1 and TRBJ1-4, is SAVISQKPSRDICQRGTSLTIQCQVDSQVTMMFWYRQQPGQSLTLIATANQGSEATYESGFVIDKFPISRPNLTFSTLTVSNMSPEDSSIYLCSVRAPTDNGKDDEKLFFGSGTQLSVL.

The V gene is TRBV6-5, the J gene TRBJ1-1; TRBD1 matches at 7 bases. Trimming removed 6 bases from V and 1 base from J; junction bases left unmatched: 5. The CDR3 runs 14 residues. Germline CDR1 and CDR2: MNHEY and SVGAGI. CDR3 DNA sequence: TGTGCCAGCAGCCCGAAGGGGGCGAACACTGAAGCTTTCTTT. Translating gives CASSPKGANTEAFF.

The chain carries TRBV4-2 and TRBJ2-7; D uncertain. The CDR3 length is 15 residues. The ends were cut back, 1 base at V and 6 bases at J, with 16 bases in the middle. Germline loops: CDR1 LGHNA, CDR2 YNFKEQ. As DNA, the CDR3 is TGTGCCAGCAGCCAAGGGCAGATCTCGCTGGGCGAGCAGTACTTC. This gives the protein CASSQGQISLGEQYF.

This clone was observed once. The chain employs TRBV5-6 and TRBJ2-7, with D possibly being TRBD1 or TRBD2 (5 bases each). CDR3 length: 12 residues. V was cut by 8 bases and J by 3 bases, with 12 bases left in between. CDR1 SGHDT and CDR2 YYEEEE come from the germline V gene. The CDR3 protein is CARNGTFYEQYF. The CDR3 DNA reads as TGTGCCAGAAACGGGACCTTCTACGAGCAGTACTTC.

There are a few counts of this clone. The V call is TRBV13, the J call TRBJ1-2; D possibly corresponds to TRBD1 (5 bases). Germline V lookup: CDR1 PRHDT, CDR2 FYEKMQ (reference sequence). V lost 4 bases and J 5 bases, leaving 17 bases between the germline ends. The CDR3 runs to 15 residues. The CDR3 sequence is CASSSRDSEGYGYTF. The CDR3 nucleotides are TGTGCCAGCAGCTCGCGGGACTCCGAAGGGTATGGCTACACCTTC.